This T cell receptor beta chain was captured in a study of shared clonotypes between healthy human individuals. Positive CCR7 selection of CD45RO-negative cells yielded the naive CD8 cells, and terminally differentiated effector memory CD45RA+ cells were excluded. Each sample came from a Caucasian adult donor living in Nashville, Tennessee. Genomic DNA (from each subset) was split evenly across several immunoSEQ plates. Profiling relied on immunoSEQ multiplex PCR, and the TCRdb table lists in-frame clones only, not all of them. This sample has 550,000 to 600,000 clones, with nearly 98% found just once. General study results and limits: The sharing of 5% to 6.5% of naive CD4 clonotypes was seen across several donors. Clonotype sharing among donors was thought likely to change with sequencing depth.

This CDR3 spans 13 amino acids. The V end lost 5 bases, the J end lost 2 bases, and 13 bases lay between the germline ends. CDR1 and CDR2 (germline): SQVTM, ANQGSEA. In its sample, this clone was seen once. Its antigen is not identified. The chain uses TRBV29-1 and TRBJ2-7, with D unresolved. This receptor was identified in a man younger than 45 in good health. The sample taken for sequencing was naive CD8+ T cells sorted from blood. DNA for the CDR3: TGCAGCGTTCGGGTAGATGAGGCCTACGAGCAGTACTTC. Its protein product is CSVRVDEAYEQYF.